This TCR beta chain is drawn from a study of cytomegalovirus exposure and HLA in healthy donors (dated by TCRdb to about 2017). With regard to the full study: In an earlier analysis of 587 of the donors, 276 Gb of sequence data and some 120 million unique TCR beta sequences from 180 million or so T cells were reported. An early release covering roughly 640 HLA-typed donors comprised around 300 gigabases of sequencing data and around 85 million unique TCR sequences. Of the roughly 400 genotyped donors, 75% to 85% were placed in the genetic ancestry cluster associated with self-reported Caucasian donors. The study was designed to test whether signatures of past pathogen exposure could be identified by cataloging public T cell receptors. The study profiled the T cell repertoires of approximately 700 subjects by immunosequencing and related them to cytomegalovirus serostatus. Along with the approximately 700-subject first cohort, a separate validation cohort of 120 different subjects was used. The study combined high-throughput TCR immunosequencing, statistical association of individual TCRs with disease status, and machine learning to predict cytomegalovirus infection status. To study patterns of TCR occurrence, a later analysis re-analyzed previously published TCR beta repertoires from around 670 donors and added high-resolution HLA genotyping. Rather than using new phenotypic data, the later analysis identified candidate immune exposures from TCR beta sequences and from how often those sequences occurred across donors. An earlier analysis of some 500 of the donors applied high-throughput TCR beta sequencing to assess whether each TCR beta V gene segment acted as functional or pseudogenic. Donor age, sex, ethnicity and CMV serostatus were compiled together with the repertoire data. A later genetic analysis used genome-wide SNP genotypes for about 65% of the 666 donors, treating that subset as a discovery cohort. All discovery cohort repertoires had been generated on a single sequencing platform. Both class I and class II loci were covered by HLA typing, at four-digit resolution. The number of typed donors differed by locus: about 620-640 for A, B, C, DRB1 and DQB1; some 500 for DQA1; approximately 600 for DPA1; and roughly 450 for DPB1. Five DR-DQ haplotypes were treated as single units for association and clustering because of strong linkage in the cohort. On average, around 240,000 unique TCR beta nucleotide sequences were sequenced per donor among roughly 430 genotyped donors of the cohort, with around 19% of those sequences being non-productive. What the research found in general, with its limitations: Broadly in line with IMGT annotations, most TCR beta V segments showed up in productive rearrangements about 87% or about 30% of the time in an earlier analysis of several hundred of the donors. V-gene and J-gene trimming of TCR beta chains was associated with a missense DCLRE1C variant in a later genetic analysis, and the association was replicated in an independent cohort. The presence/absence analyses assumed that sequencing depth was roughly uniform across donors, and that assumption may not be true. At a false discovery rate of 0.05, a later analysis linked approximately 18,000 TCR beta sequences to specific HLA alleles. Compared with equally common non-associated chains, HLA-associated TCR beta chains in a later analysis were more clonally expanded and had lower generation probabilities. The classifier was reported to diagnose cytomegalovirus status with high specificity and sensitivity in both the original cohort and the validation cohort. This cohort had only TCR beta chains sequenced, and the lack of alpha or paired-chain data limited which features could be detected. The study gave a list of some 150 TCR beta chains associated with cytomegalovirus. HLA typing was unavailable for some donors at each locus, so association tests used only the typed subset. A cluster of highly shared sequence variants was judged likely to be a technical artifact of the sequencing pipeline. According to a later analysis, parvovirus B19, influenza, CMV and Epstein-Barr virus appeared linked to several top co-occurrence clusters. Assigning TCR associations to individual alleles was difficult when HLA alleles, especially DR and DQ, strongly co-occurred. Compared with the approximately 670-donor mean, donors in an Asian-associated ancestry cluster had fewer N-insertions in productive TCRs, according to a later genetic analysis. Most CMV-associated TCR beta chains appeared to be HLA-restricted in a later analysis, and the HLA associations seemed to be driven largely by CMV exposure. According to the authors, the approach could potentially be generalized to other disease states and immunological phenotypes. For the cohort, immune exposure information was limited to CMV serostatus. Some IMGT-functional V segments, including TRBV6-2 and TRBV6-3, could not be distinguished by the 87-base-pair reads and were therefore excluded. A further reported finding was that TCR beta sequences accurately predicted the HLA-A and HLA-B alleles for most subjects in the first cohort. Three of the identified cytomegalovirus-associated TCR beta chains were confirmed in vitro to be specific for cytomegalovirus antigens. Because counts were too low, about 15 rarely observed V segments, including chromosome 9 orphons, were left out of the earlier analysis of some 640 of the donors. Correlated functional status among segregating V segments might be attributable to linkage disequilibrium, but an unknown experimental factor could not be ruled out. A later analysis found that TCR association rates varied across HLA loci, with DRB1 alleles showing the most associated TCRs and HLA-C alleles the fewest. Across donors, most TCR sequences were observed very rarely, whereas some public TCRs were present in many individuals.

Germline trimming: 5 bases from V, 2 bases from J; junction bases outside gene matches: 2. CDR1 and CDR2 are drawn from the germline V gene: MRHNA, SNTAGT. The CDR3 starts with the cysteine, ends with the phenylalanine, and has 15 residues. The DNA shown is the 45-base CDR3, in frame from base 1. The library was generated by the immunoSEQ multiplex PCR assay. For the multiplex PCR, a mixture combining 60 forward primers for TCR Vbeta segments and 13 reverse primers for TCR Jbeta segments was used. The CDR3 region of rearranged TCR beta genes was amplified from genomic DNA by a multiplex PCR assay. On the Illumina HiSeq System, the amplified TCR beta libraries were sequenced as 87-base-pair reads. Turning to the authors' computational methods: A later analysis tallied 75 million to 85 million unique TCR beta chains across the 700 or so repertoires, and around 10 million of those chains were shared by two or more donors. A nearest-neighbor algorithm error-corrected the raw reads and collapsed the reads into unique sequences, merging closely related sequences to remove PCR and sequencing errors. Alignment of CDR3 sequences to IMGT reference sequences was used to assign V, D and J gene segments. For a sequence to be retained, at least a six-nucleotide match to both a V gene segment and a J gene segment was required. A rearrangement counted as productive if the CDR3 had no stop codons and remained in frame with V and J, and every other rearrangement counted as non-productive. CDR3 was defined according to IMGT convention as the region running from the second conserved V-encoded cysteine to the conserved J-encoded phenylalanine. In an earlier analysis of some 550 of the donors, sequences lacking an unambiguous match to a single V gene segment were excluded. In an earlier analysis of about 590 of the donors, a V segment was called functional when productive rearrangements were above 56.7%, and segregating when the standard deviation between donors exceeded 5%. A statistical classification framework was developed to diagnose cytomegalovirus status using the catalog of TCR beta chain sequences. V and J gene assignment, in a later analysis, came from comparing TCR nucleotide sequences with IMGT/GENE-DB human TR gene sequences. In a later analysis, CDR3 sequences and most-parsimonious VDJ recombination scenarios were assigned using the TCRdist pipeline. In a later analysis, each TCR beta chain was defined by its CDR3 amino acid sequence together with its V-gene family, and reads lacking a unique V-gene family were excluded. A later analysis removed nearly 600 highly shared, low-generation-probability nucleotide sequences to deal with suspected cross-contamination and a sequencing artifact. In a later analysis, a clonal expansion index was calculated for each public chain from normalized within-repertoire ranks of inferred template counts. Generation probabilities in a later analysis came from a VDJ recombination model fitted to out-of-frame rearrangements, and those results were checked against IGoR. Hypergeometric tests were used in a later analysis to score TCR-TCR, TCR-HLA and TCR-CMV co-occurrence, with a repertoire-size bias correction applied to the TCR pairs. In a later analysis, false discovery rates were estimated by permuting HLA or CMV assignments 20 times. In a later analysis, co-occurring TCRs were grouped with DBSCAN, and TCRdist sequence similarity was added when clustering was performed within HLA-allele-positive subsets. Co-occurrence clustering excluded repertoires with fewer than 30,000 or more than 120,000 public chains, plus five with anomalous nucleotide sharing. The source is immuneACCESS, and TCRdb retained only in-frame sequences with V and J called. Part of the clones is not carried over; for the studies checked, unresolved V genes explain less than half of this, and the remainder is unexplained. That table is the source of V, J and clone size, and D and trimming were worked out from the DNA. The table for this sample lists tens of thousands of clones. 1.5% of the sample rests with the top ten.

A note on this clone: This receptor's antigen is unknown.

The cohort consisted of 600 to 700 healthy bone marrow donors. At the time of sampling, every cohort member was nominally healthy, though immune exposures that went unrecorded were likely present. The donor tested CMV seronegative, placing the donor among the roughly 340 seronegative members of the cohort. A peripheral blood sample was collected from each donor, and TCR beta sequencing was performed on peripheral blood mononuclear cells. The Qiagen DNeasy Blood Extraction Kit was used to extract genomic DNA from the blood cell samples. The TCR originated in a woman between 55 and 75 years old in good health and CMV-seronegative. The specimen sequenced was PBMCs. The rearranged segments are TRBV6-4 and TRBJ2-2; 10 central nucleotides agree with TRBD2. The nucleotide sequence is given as TGTGCCAGCAGTCGGACTAGCGGTAACACCGGGGAGCTGTTTTTT. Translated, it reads CASSRTSGNTGELFF.